These 30 T cell receptor beta chains share one sample of origin, sequenced in a study of early T cells in non-severe SARS-CoV-2 infection. TCRdb itself ran the 5' RACE reads through MiXCR, one entry per CDR3 protein. Here the sample spans 35,000 to 45,000 distinct CDR3 sequences, 5% to 6.5% being singletons. The input for sequencing was whole blood, taken at baseline. The source is an adult who was a healthcare worker with PCR-confirmed SARS-CoV-2 infection or an uninfected control (not recorded which).

The chain is built from TRBV11-1 and TRBJ2-2; 8 bases fit TRBD1. Unmatched junction bases numbered 10, after V lost 5 bases and J lost 5 bases. The CDR3 is 16 amino acids. CDR1 and CDR2 (germline): SGHAT, FQDESV (reference sequence). CDR3 nucleotide sequence: TGTGCCAGCAGCCCCGGGCAGGGGGCGCATACCGGGGAGCTGTTTTTT. Amino acid sequence: CASSPGQGAHTGELFF.

This clonotype showed up just a few times. This chain connects TRBV15 to TRBJ2-7; D is uncertain. The CDR3 runs 14 residues. Trimming stripped 0 bases from V and 3 bases from J, with 9 bases between. Germline-derived CDR1 and CDR2 are LNHNV and YYDKDF (reference sequence). The CDR3 DNA follows: TGTGCCACCAGCAGAGATAGGACGGACTACGAGCAGTACTTC. Translating gives CATSRDRTDYEQYF.

This chain uses TRBV30 with TRBJ1-3; D is ambiguous. The germline V and J ends were trimmed by 2 bases and 0 bases, with 5 bases remaining between them. CDR1 GTSNPN and CDR2 SVGIG come from the germline V gene (reference sequence). This CDR3 contains 13 residues. The DNA for the CDR3 is TGTGCCTGGAGTTTAGGCTCTGGAAACACCATATATTTT. Encoded protein: CAWSLGSGNTIYF.

This clonotype was picked up many times. The V call is TRBV20-1, the J call TRBJ1-6; 9 bases are shared with TRBD1. The CDR3 is 13 residues long. Germline lookup yields CDR1 DFQATT and CDR2 SNEGSKA (reference sequence). J lost 7 bases, V lost 5 bases, and 3 bases had no gene match. This CDR3 is CSASGTGNSPLHF. The DNA for the CDR3 is TGCAGTGCTTCCGGGACAGGGAATTCACCCCTCCACTTT.

There are many counts of this clonotype. The J gene is TRBJ2-3, the V gene TRBV12-3 or TRBV12-4; 8 nucleotides match TRBD2. The CDR3 runs to 18 residues. V lost 0 bases to trimming and J lost 2 bases; unmatched junction nucleotides: 10. Here the CDR3 reads CASSLALVAGGLTDTQYF. The DNA of the CDR3 is TGTGCCAGCAGTTTAGCGCTTGTGGCGGGGGGTCTCACAGATACGCAGTATTTT.

The chain joins TRBV7-2 to TRBJ1-5; 8 nucleotides agree with TRBD1. This CDR3 spans 14 amino acids. Unmatched junction bases numbered 7, after V lost 5 bases and J lost 7 bases. The germline gives CDR1 SGHTA, CDR2 FQGNSA. This chain's CDR3 is CASSPRTGWQPQHF. CDR3 nucleotides: TGTGCCAGCAGCCCCCGGACAGGGTGGCAGCCCCAGCATTTT.

This rearrangement joins TRBV5-6 to TRBJ2-5; D gene unclear. Per the germline V gene, CDR1 is SGHDT and CDR2 is YYEEEE. The CDR3 contains 11 residues. With 3 bases removed from V and 2 bases from J, the gap between germline ends came to 2 bases. The CDR3 sequence: CASSYQETQYF. CDR3 nucleotide sequence: TGTGCCAGCAGCTATCAAGAGACCCAGTACTTC.

This clonotype was counted only a few times. This CDR3 reads CASSLMSGSYNSPLHF. CDR3 bases: TGTGCCAGCAGCTTAATGTCGGGGTCCTATAATTCACCCCTCCACTTT. V is TRBV7-2 and J is TRBJ1-6, with D hard to call. V was cut by 2 bases and J by 1 base, with 9 bases left in between. This CDR3 comprises 16 residues. The germline V gene encodes CDR1 SGHTA and CDR2 FQGNSA.

This clonotype was seen repeatedly, ten times or more. V usage is TRBV13 and J usage is TRBJ2-1; 11 bases agree with TRBD2. The CDR3 sequence is 15 residues long. With 4 bases clipped from V and 5 bases from J, the junction kept 4 bases outside the gene matches. Germline values: CDR1 PRHDT, CDR2 FYEKMQ (reference sequence). CDR3 sequence reads: CASSSSSGGHNEQFF. In DNA, the CDR3 is TGTGCCAGCAGCTCTTCTAGCGGGGGGCACAATGAGCAGTTCTTC.

V is TRBV2 and J is TRBJ1-6; 7 bases are a match to TRBD1. Germline CDR1 reads SNHLY; CDR2 reads FYNNEI. V dropped 6 bases and J dropped 7; count of bases not matched to a gene: 3. The CDR3 length is 13 residues. The CDR3 DNA follows: TGTGCCAGCAGAAACAGGGGAAATTCACCCCTCCACTTT. Translated, it gives CASRNRGNSPLHF. Looking up the rest from reference TRBV2 and TRBJ1-6 gives the full variable domain: EPEVTQTPSHQVTQMGQEVILRCVPISNHLYFYWYRQILGQKVEFLVSFYNNEISEKSEIFDDQFSVERPDGSNFTLKIRSTKLEDSAMYFCASRNRGNSPLHFGNGTRLTVT.

The chain is built from TRBV24-1 and TRBJ2-1; 9 bases map to TRBD1. The CDR3 totals 15 residues. J lost 8 bases, V lost 5 bases, and 9 bases had no gene match. Germline CDR1 is KGHDR and CDR2 is SFDVKD. The CDR3 nucleotides read TGTGCCACCAGTGGTCCGGGACAGGGCACCGATGAGCAGTTCTTC. Translation: CATSGPGQGTDEQFF.

This clonotype showed up many times. J is TRBJ2-3 and V is TRBV5-4, with 9 bases identical to TRBD2. CDR1 SGHNT and CDR2 YYREEE come from the germline V gene (reference sequence). The CDR3 runs 16 residues. V shed 0 bases and J 2 bases; nucleotides not matched to a gene: 4. The CDR3 loop is CASSLVRGGVTDTQYF. In DNA, the CDR3 is TGTGCCAGCAGCTTGGTGCGGGGGGGGGTCACAGATACGCAGTATTTT.

The chain is built from TRBV12-3 or TRBV12-4 and TRBJ2-7; D uncertain. The CDR3 sequence is 14 residues long. V shed 3 bases and J shed 0 bases, with 9 bases lying between them. The CDR3 DNA is TGTGCCAGCAGTTTTGGTAGTAGCTCCTACGAGCAGTACTTC. Protein product: CASSFGSSSYEQYF.

This clonotype has ten or more counts. The chain is built from TRBV29-1 and TRBJ1-1; 7 positions match TRBD1. There are 13 residues in the CDR3. Trimming at V came to 1 base and at J to 4 bases, leaving 3 bases not matched to a gene. Looked up from germline, CDR1 is SQVTM and CDR2 is ANQGSEA. Here the CDR3 DNA reads TGCAGCGTTGAAGGGCAGGGGGGCACTGAAGCTTTCTTT. Encoded protein: CSVEGQGGTEAFF.

V and J are TRBV9 and TRBJ2-1; 7 positions agree with TRBD2. The germline V gene has CDR1 SGDLS and CDR2 YYNGEE. Germline trimming cut 0 bases from V and 6 bases from J; bases unmatched to any gene: 9. The CDR3 runs 16 residues. CDR3: CASSVGTRWGFNEQFF. DNA for the CDR3: TGTGCCAGCAGCGTAGGGACTAGATGGGGGTTCAATGAGCAGTTCTTC.

V gene TRBV3-1 combines with J gene TRBJ2-3; no reliable D call. Deletions cut 0 bases from V and 0 bases from J, with 7 bases between. The CDR3 consists of 15 residues. Per germline, CDR1 LGHDT and CDR2 YNNKEL (reference sequence). The CDR3 nucleotides read TGTGCCAGCAGCCAAGATGGCCAGAGCACAGATACGCAGTATTTT. Translated: CASSQDGQSTDTQYF.

The sample holds many counts of this clonotype. This chain joins TRBV3-1 and TRBJ2-7, with D uncertain. The germline V gene encodes CDR1 LGHDT and CDR2 YNNKEL (reference sequence). With 4 bases removed from V and 2 bases from J, the gap between germline ends came to 9 bases. The CDR3 is 13 residues long. CDR3 amino acids: CASSRWQAYEQYF. CDR3 DNA sequence: TGTGCCAGCAGCCGGTGGCAAGCCTACGAGCAGTACTTC.

This sequence joins TRBV12-3 or TRBV12-4 and TRBJ2-3; TRBD2 agrees at 12 bases. V was clipped by 2 bases and J by 0 bases; unmatched bases: 6. There are 18 residues in the CDR3. DNA for the CDR3: TGTGCCAGCAGTTTAAGGTGGGGACTAGCGGGTAGCACAGATACGCAGTATTTT. Its protein is CASSLRWGLAGSTDTQYF.

The sample holds a few counts of this clonotype. The V and J genes are TRBV6-4 and TRBJ2-3; 7 nucleotides line up with TRBD1. Germline V gene sequence: CDR1 MRHNA, CDR2 SNTAGT. The CDR3 runs to 14 residues. J gave up 1 base and V 6 bases, and 4 bases lay outside the gene matches. The CDR3 DNA follows: TGTGCCAGCAGCCAAACAGGGGGCACAGATACGCAGTATTTT. Residues: CASSQTGGTDTQYF.

This clonotype was observed many times. This chain uses TRBV6-5 with TRBJ2-1, with D maybe TRBD1 (5 bases). The CDR3 runs 14 residues. V lost 5 bases to trimming and J lost 8 bases, with 16 bases between them. Germline V gives CDR1 MNHEY, CDR2 SVGAGI. CDR3 sequence: CASSPPPGWDEQFF. CDR3 in DNA: TGTGCCAGCAGTCCCCCTCCAGGGTGGGATGAGCAGTTCTTC.

This clonotype was found a few times. CDR3 in amino acids: CASSLPKGLNEQFF. The CDR3 DNA reads TGCGCCAGCAGCTTACCAAAGGGTCTCAATGAGCAGTTCTTC. The V and J genes are TRBV5-1 and TRBJ2-1; D gene uncertain. V dropped 2 bases and J dropped 6 bases, with 12 bases sitting between them. CDR1 and CDR2 (germline): SGHRS, YFSETQ. The CDR3 sequence is 14 residues long.

The genes are TRBV10-3 and TRBJ1-2; D is unresolved. The germline V gene has CDR1 ENHRY and CDR2 SYGVKD. The V gene lost 4 bases and the J gene lost 4 bases, with 7 bases spanning the gap. CDR3 size: 12 residues. DNA of the CDR3: TGTGCCATCAGTGCGGGCAGCTATGGCTACACCTTC. Protein product: CAISAGSYGYTF.

This clonotype was counted ten times or more. The J gene is TRBJ1-5, the V gene TRBV10-3, with 8 positions matching TRBD1. Trimming took 0 bases from V and 7 from J; bases not matched to a gene: 2. This CDR3 is 14 amino acids long. Germline CDR1 is ENHRY and CDR2 is SYGVKD. CDR3 DNA sequence: TGTGCCATCAGTGAGTCGACAGGGGAGCAGCCCCAGCATTTT. Residues: CAISESTGEQPQHF.

Ten or more counts support this clonotype. V and J are TRBV9 and TRBJ1-1; the match to TRBD1 covers 7 bases. The germline gives CDR1 SGDLS, CDR2 YYNGEE. The CDR3 length is 14 residues. The V segment lost 4 bases and the J segment 4 bases; nucleotides outside the gene matches: 7. Written as DNA, the CDR3 is TGTGCCAGCAGCCCACTGACAGGGACCACTGAAGCTTTCTTT. Translation gives CASSPLTGTTEAFF.

This clonotype was counted at least ten times. The chain combines TRBV19 with TRBJ1-2; 9 nucleotides match TRBD1. CDR1 and CDR2 from the germline V gene are LNHDA and SQIVND (reference sequence). This CDR3 contains 14 residues. V dropped 3 bases and J dropped 3; count of bases not matched to a gene: 2. The CDR3 nucleotides are TGTGCCAGTAGTATCGGACAGGGGCACTATGGCTACACCTTC. Protein: CASSIGQGHYGYTF. The variable domain in full, with the rest retrieved from reference TRBV19 and TRBJ1-2, is DGGITQSPKYLFRKEGQNVTLSCEQNLNHDAMYWYRQDPGQGLRLIYYSQIVNDFQKGDIAEGYSVSREKKESFPLTVTSAQKNPTAFYLCASSIGQGHYGYTFGSGTRLTVV.

The V and J genes are TRBV6-5 and TRBJ2-7, with 8 bases that match TRBD2. The germline gives CDR1 MNHEY, CDR2 SVGAGI. V gave up 7 bases and J gave up 4 bases; unmatched junction bases: 6. This CDR3 has 13 amino acids. Written as DNA, the CDR3 is TGTGCCAGCACCCCACGGGAGGGATACGAGCAGTACTTC. Protein: CASTPREGYEQYF.

The chain recombines TRBV27 with TRBJ2-7, with 10 bases lining up with TRBD2. The junction had 9 bases not matched to a gene; V was cut back by 5 bases and J by 5 bases. The germline gives CDR1 MNHEY, CDR2 SMNVEV (reference sequence). This CDR3 contains 15 residues. The CDR3 reads CASSPSGGAVHEQYF. For the CDR3, the DNA is TGTGCCAGCAGTCCGAGCGGGGGGGCGGTGCACGAGCAGTACTTC.

This clonotype came up a few times. The chain recombines TRBV7-8 with TRBJ2-1; TRBD1 matches 10 bases. CDR3 length: 18 residues. CDR1 SGHVS and CDR2 FQNEAQ come from the germline V gene. V shed 1 base, J shed 4 bases, and the junction held 10 bases outside the gene matches. The CDR3 coding sequence is TGTGCCAGCAGCTTAGAAGGGACAGGGGATGTTCTTTACAATGAGCAGTTCTTC. The encoded protein is CASSLEGTGDVLYNEQFF.

This clonotype was counted many times. The rearrangement uses TRBV6-7 and TRBJ1-5; weak D call: TRBD1 (6 bases). TRBV6-7 is assigned to the ORF class and has an uncertain function. The CDR3 is 15 residues long. V lost 6 bases and J 3 bases, leaving 15 bases between the germline ends. The CDR3 loop reads CASSPDRPPNQPQHF. In DNA form, the CDR3 reads TGTGCCAGCAGCCCGGACAGACCTCCCAATCAGCCCCAGCATTTT.

By sample share, this clonotype is medium-sized. This rearrangement joins TRBV7-2 to TRBJ2-1; no clear D. V shed 2 bases and J shed 7 bases, with 3 bases lying between them. Germline V gives CDR1 SGHTA, CDR2 FQGNSA. The CDR3 consists of 11 residues. CDR3 in amino acids: CASSLLNEQFF. As DNA, the CDR3 is TGTGCCAGCAGCTTACTTAATGAGCAGTTCTTC.